The source of this T cell receptor beta chain is a study of cytomegalovirus exposure and HLA in healthy donors. The study, taken as a whole, reports: In a later analysis, common viral pathogens appeared linked to several of the most significant clusters.

The V end was cut by 5 bases, the J end by 0 bases, with 8 bases between. The CDR3 totals 15 residues. The germline V gene encodes CDR1 SGHVS and CDR2 FQNEAQ. The PCR was carried out with 60 Vbeta primers and 13 Jbeta primers. Only in-frame clones appear in the TCRdb table, and some are missing; sequencing was by immunoSEQ multiplex PCR. The data show hundreds of thousands of clones, 65% to 85% seen once. On this clone: Its antigen is currently unknown.

The V gene is TRBV7-8, the J gene TRBJ2-6, with D perhaps TRBD2 (5 bases). Material for sequencing was PBMCs. The TCR sequence derives from a boy younger than 10 in good health and CMV-seronegative. CDR3 bases: TGTGCCAGCAGCGGAGACTACTCTGGGGCCAACGTCCTGACTTTC. Translation: CASSGDYSGANVLTF.